This TCR beta chain came from a study of identical twins. CDR1 and CDR2 (germline): SEHNR, FQNEAQ (reference sequence). The CDR3 totals 17 residues. Trimming removed 3 bases from V and 3 bases from J, with 21 bases in between. A universal primer site came from template switching; cDNA carried unique molecular identifiers. TCRdb analysed the 5' RACE reads with MiXCR anew, one entry per CDR3 protein. The sample shows roughly 710,000 distinct CDR3 sequences, around 5.7% of them seen only once. The rearrangement uses TRBV7-9 and TRBJ2-7; a weak D match, TRBD1 (6 bases). The clonotype was recovered from a man between 18 and 29 years old in good health. The specimen was naive T cells sorted from blood. The CDR3 nucleotides are TGTGCCAGCAGCTTGGGTCGCCTCCGGGACATAGTCTACGAGCAGTACTTC. The encoded protein is CASSLGRLRDIVYEQYF. The full variable domain, rest sourced from reference TRBV7-9 and TRBJ2-7, is DTGVSQNPRHKITKRGQNVTFRCDPISEHNRLYWYRQTLGQGPEFLTYFQNEAQLEKSRLLSDRFSAERPKGSFSTLEIQRTEQGDSAMYLCASSLGRLRDIVYEQYFGPGTRLTVT.